The 15 T cell receptor beta chains listed next were all sequenced from one sample in a study of shared clonotypes between healthy human individuals. Sequencing was performed with immunoSEQ multiplex PCR; in TCRdb, only in-frame clones are kept and a portion is missing. Of millions of clones in the sample, around 95% are singletons; the top ten hold 0.1% to 0.15%. The sequenced sample consisted of naive CD4+ T cells sorted from blood. The subset was: CD45RA+ positively selected. These receptors came from a man aged 18 to 30 in good health.

This chain connects TRBV30 to TRBJ2-5; 8 bases line up with TRBD2. This CDR3 has 17 amino acids. Germline V lookup: CDR1 GTSNPN, CDR2 SVGIG (reference sequence). J lost 2 bases, V lost 0 bases, and 11 bases had no gene match. The CDR3 protein is CAWSVLRTSLGQETQYF. The CDR3 DNA reads as TGTGCCTGGAGTGTACTGAGGACTAGCCTTGGGCAAGAGACCCAGTACTTC.

The chain carries TRBV28 and TRBJ1-1; 7 bases match TRBD1. Germline values: CDR1 MDHEN, CDR2 SYDVKM. This CDR3 is built from 18 residues. Germline trimming cut 6 bases from V and 1 base from J; bases unmatched to any gene: 17. CDR3 nucleotide sequence: TGTGCCAGCAGCGGTTCATTAGGGGGCAAACCGAGGAACACTGAAGCTTTCTTT. Protein: CASSGSLGGKPRNTEAFF.

J is TRBJ1-2 and V is TRBV6-4; a possible D gene is TRBD1 (5 bases). There are 14 residues in the CDR3. Germline CDR1 reads MRHNA; CDR2 reads SNTAGT. The V end lost 9 bases, the J end lost 2 bases, and 16 bases lay between the germline ends. The CDR3 sequence: CARGLGRLNYGYTF. In DNA form, the CDR3 reads TGTGCCAGGGGACTGGGCAGATTAAACTATGGCTACACCTTC.

This chain links TRBV2 with TRBJ2-7, with D possibly being TRBD1 (5 bases). This CDR3 has 14 residues. Trimming removed 6 bases from V and 5 bases from J, with 17 bases in between. In germline, CDR1 is SNHLY, CDR2 FYNNEI. The CDR3 sequence: CASRRYRTRDEQYF. The CDR3 region has the DNA TGTGCCAGCAGAAGGTATAGGACACGCGACGAGCAGTACTTC.

This chain connects TRBV5-4 to TRBJ2-7, with D perhaps matching TRBD1 (6 bases). The germline CDR1 and CDR2 sequences are SGHNT and YYREEE (reference sequence). CDR3 length equals 15 residues. Trimming stripped 0 bases from V and 5 bases from J, with 15 bases between. Written as DNA, the CDR3 is TGTGCCAGCAGCTTGGTGGCTGGGGGCGGCGACGAGCAGTACTTC. Translation: CASSLVAGGGDEQYF.

The V gene is TRBV10-1, the J gene TRBJ2-3; 7 bases line up with TRBD1. This CDR3 comprises 14 residues. CDR1 WNHNN and CDR2 SYGVQD come from the germline V gene (reference sequence). After removal of 8 bases from V and 1 base from J, the junction contained 6 bases not matched to a gene. CDR3 loop: CASSVQGGTDTQYF. The DNA of the CDR3 is TGCGCCAGCTCTGTCCAGGGGGGCACAGATACGCAGTATTTT.

The chain uses TRBV7-2 and TRBJ2-1, with 14 bases that match TRBD2. The CDR3 covers 16 residues. CDR1 SGHTA and CDR2 FQGNSA come from the germline V gene. J was trimmed by 14 bases and V by 6 bases; bases with no gene match: 15. The CDR3 DNA reads TGTGCCAGCAGTTTTTTAGTGGGACTAGCGGGAGAGGGAGAGTTCTTC. It translates to CASSFLVGLAGEGEFF. Using reference TRBV7-2 and TRBJ2-1 for the parts outside the CDR3, the full variable domain is GAGVSQSPSNKVTEKGKDVELRCDPISGHTALYWYRQSLGQGLEFLIYFQGNSAPDKSGLPSDRFSAERTGGSVSTLTIQRTQQEDSAVYLCASSFLVGLAGEGEFFGPGTRLTVL.

The chain combines TRBV5-1 with TRBJ1-4, with D perhaps TRBD1 (6 bases). CDR3 length: 17 amino acids. Trimming left V 0 bases short and J 0 bases short, with 12 bases between. The germline gives CDR1 SGHRS, CDR2 YFSETQ. The CDR3 DNA sequence: TGCGCCAGCAGCTTGGAGACAGGACGGTCAACTAATGAAAAACTGTTTTTT. Protein: CASSLETGRSTNEKLFF.

There are many counts of this clone. The genes are TRBV27 and TRBJ2-2; TRBD2 agrees at 8 bases. Germline V CDR1 and CDR2: MNHEY, SMNVEV (reference sequence). Trimming at V came to 8 bases and at J to 4 bases, leaving 3 bases not matched to a gene. The CDR3 length is 13 residues. CDR3 amino acids: CASGGLATGELFF. The CDR3 nucleotides read TGTGCCAGCGGCGGACTAGCCACCGGGGAGCTGTTTTTT.

As concerns this clone: Additional DNA sequences in this sample encode the identical CDR3. This chain links TRBV5-1 with TRBJ2-3, with unresolved D. Per germline, CDR1 SGHRS and CDR2 YFSETQ. Trimming cost V 0 bases and J 3 bases, with 5 bases left between them. This CDR3 has 13 residues. CDR3 sequence: CASSLGLTDTQYF. The CDR3 nucleotides are TGCGCCAGCAGCTTGGGACTTACAGATACGCAGTATTTT.

The chain has TRBV6-6 and TRBJ1-2; no clear D. Germline V gives CDR1 MNHNY, CDR2 SVGAGI (reference sequence). CDR3 size: 14 residues. The V and J ends lost 7 bases and 1 base respectively, with 13 bases between them. Here the CDR3 reads CASIEGQLNYGYTF. The CDR3 DNA is TGTGCCAGCATAGAAGGGCAACTTAACTATGGCTACACCTTC.

This chain joins TRBV9 and TRBJ2-2; 8 bases match TRBD1. The CDR3 consists of 16 residues. The germline CDR1 and CDR2 sequences are SGDLS and YYNGEE. Trimming cost V 1 base and J 3 bases; bases outside gene matches: 5. CDR3 sequence: CASSVLGTGYTGELFF. The CDR3 nucleotides are TGTGCCAGCAGCGTACTGGGGACAGGATACACCGGGGAGCTGTTTTTT.

The chain combines TRBV5-1 with TRBJ1-3; 7 bases are a match to TRBD1. From germline, CDR1 is SGHRS and CDR2 YFSETQ. This CDR3 comprises 16 residues. The V and J ends lost 3 bases and 0 bases, in that order; junction bases with no gene match: 6. The CDR3 reads CASSSQGFSSGNTIYF. DNA for the CDR3: TGCGCCAGCAGCTCACAGGGGTTTAGCTCTGGAAACACCATATATTTT.

As regards this clone: The germline gene is not matched at one end of the junction; a read error may be the cause. The chain joins TRBV6-5 to TRBJ2-1, with a possible D match to TRBD1 (5 bases). CDR1 and CDR2 (germline): MNHEY, SVGAGI. This CDR3 is 15 amino acids long. The CDR3 region has the DNA TGTGCCAGCAGTGACTCCTGGGGCCTAAGGACTGAGCAGTTCTTC. Translation gives CASSDSWGLRTEQFF.

This clone was observed a handful of times. The chain uses TRBV10-2 and TRBJ2-7; D unclear. The CDR3 has 10 residues. Trimming took 4 bases from V and 6 from J, leaving 4 bases between them. Germline V lookup: CDR1 WSHSY, CDR2 SAAADI. The CDR3 coding sequence is TGCGCCAGCAGTGGACCCGAGCAGTACTTC. This sequence encodes CASSGPEQYF.